This T cell receptor beta chain derives from a study of blood T cell repertoires in COVID-19. Study context: Some COVID-19 samples were acute and others convalescent; all came from the United States, Italy and Spain. Nucleic acid was either cDNA or gDNA, and it came from T cells, B-cell-depleted T cells, or PBMCs.

As handled by the study authors: Amplification with reference gene primers provided the estimates of nucleated cell counts. Clones were sequenced by immunoSEQ multiplex PCR, and TCRdb holds only the in-frame ones, with some missing. V and J calls and clone size are copied from that table; D and trimming were computed from the DNA. The sample shows about 240,000 clones, about four fifths of them seen only once. This CDR3 comprises 14 residues. Germline V gene lookup returns CDR1 SQVTM and CDR2 ANQGSEA. The ends were cut back, 8 bases at V and 8 bases at J, with 22 bases in the middle. Source material: peripheral blood. The rearrangement links TRBV29-1 to TRBJ2-1; D is possibly TRBD1 (6 bases). This TCR derives from a woman of 80 years or more with acute or convalescent COVID-19. The CDR3 DNA is TGCAGCACTGACTCAGGACAGCCTTCGGATGAGCAGTTCTTC. Its protein product is CSTDSGQPSDEQFF.